Listed below are T cell receptor beta chains from one sample, sequenced in a study of monozygotic twins with inflammatory bowel disease. Reanalyzing the 5' RACE reads, TCRdb keeps one entry per CDR3 protein, without DNA. This listing includes around 370,000 distinct CDR3 sequences. Sequencing was carried out using blood. The origin of the receptors is a human donor with ulcerative colitis or Crohn's disease, or a healthy co-twin of an affected twin (not recorded which). The CDR3 runs from the conserved cysteine through the conserved F or W. The order of the fields is CDR3 protein, V gene, J gene.

CATSDPSGESNEQFF	TRBV24-1	TRBJ2-1
CASRRRQGGKNIQYF	TRBV12-3/TRBV12-4	TRBJ2-4
CASSLDLRGTGSGNTIYF	TRBV5-1	TRBJ1-3
CASSAGEAGELFF	TRBV5-1	TRBJ2-2
CASSVAENSPLHF	TRBV9	TRBJ1-6
CATSTPPGGTQYF	TRBV15	TRBJ2-5
CASSDTTGIYGYTF	TRBV9	TRBJ1-2
CSAREAGGSPLHF	TRBV20-1	TRBJ1-6
CASSYLPGQWTYNEQFF	TRBV7-8	TRBJ2-1
CATSDLGQPTDTQYF	TRBV24-1	TRBJ2-3
CSARAASGGPEQYF	TRBV20-1	TRBJ2-7
CASSARAGGNQPQHF	TRBV7-2	TRBJ1-5
CASWVEQGRRSPLHF	TRBV21-1	TRBJ1-6
CSARDQGHDQETQYF	TRBV20-1	TRBJ2-5
CASSPPARGSYNEQFF	TRBV18	TRBJ2-1
CASTHRDSLASEQYF	TRBV7-2	TRBJ2-7